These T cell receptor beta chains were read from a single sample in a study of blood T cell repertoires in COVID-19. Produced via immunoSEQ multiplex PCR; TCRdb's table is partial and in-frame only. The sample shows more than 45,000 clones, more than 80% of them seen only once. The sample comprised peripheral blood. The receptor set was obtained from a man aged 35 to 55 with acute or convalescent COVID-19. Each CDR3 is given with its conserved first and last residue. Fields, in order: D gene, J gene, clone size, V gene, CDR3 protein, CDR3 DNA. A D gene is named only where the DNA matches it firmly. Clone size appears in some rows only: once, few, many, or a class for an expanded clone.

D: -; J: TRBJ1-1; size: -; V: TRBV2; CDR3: CANTQGQNTEAFF; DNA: TGTGCCAACACGCAGGGGCAGAACACTGAAGCTTTCTTT
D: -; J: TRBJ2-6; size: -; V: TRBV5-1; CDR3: CASSEGGTLGSGANVLTF; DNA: TGCGCCAGCTCCGAAGGGGGAACCCTTGGCTCTGGGGCCAACGTCCTGACTTTC
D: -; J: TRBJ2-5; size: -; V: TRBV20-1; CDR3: CSARQETQYF; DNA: TGCAGTGCTAGACAGGAGACCCAGTACTTC
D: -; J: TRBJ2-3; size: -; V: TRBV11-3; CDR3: CASSLAGFGTDTQYF; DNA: TGTGCCAGCAGCTTAGCGGGGTTCGGCACAGATACGCAGTATTTT
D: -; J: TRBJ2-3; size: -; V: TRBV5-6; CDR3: CASSYRTGSPSTDTQYF; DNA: TGTGCCAGCAGCTACAGAACAGGGAGTCCTAGCACAGATACGCAGTATTTT
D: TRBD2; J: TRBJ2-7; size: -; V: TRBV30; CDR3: CAWSVRREGRGEQYF; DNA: TGTGCCTGGAGTGTACGGCGGGAGGGCCGGGGGGAGCAGTACTTC
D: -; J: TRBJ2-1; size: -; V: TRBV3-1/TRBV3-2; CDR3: CASSQNPRAGNEQFF; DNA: TGTGCCAGCAGCCAAAACCCCCGGGCGGGCAATGAGCAGTTCTTC
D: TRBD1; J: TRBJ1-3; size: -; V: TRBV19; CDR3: CASTRTGGGGNTIYF; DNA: TGTGCCAGTACCCGGACAGGGGGCGGTGGAAACACCATATATTTT
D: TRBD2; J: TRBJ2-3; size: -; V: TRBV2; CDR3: CASRPSGGLTDTQYF; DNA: TGTGCCAGCAGGCCTAGCGGGGGACTAACAGATACGCAGTATTTT
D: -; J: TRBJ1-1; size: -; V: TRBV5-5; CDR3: CASSLVGGGYAEAFF; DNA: TGTGCCAGCAGCTTGGTTGGTGGGGGGTACGCTGAAGCTTTCTTT
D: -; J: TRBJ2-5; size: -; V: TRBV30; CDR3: CAWSLGPGIQETQYF; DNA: TGTGCCTGGAGTCTCGGCCCAGGGATCCAAGAGACCCAGTACTTC
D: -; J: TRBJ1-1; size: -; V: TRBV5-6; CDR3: CASSGGMNTEAFF; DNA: TGTGCCAGCAGCGGGGGGATGAACACTGAAGCTTTCTTT
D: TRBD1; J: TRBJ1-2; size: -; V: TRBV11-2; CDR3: CASSQGQGALGYTF; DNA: TGTGCCAGCAGCCAAGGACAGGGGGCGCTTGGCTACACCTTC
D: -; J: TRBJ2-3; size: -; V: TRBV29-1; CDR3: CSAELASAVNTQYF; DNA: TGCAGCGCCGAACTAGCCTCTGCGGTAAATACGCAGTATTTT
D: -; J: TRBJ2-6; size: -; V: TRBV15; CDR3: CATSRDIPEASGANVLTF; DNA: TGTGCCACCAGCAGAGATATCCCCGAGGCCTCTGGGGCCAACGTCCTGACTTTC
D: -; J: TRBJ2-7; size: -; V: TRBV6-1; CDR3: CASSDPGNDEQYF; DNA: TGTGCCAGCAGTGACCCGGGAAACGACGAGCAGTACTTC
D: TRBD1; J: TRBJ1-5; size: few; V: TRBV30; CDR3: CAWSLGQGAKPQHF; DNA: TGTGCCTGGAGTCTTGGGCAGGGGGCGAAGCCCCAGCATTTT
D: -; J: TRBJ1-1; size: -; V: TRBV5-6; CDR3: CASSQPAGTEAFF; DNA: TGTGCCAGCAGCCAACCAGCGGGAACTGAAGCTTTCTTT
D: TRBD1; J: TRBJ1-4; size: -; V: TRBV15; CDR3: CATSREGTGFRAANEKLFF; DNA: TGTGCCACCAGCAGAGAAGGGACAGGGTTTCGGGCGGCTAATGAAAAACTGTTTTTT
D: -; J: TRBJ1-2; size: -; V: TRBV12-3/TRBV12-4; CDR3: CASSLRGGYTF; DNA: TGTGCCAGCAGTTTACGGGGAGGCTACACCTTC
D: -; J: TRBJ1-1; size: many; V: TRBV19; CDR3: CASNWGPGYTEAFF; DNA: TGTGCCAGTAATTGGGGTCCAGGGTACACTGAAGCTTTCTTT
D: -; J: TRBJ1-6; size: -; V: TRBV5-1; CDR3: CASSLGEVDSPLHF; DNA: TGCGCCAGCAGCTTGGGTGAGGTGGATTCACCCCTCCACTTT
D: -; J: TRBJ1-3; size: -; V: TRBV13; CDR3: CASSLDGSGNTIYF; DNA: TGTGCCAGCAGCTTAGACGGCTCTGGAAACACCATATATTTT
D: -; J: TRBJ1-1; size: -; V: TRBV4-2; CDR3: CASSPAGVPEAFF; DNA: TGTGCCAGCAGCCCAGCAGGGGTCCCTGAAGCTTTCTTT
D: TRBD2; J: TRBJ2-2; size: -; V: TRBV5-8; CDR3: CASSYERENTGELFF; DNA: TGTGCCAGCAGCTATGAGCGGGAGAACACCGGGGAGCTGTTTTTT
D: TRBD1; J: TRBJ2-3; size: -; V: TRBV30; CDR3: CAWSAGTGGDTQYF; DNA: TGTGCCTGGAGTGCGGGGACAGGGGGGGATACGCAGTATTTT
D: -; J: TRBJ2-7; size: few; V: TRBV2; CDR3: CASSINYEQYF; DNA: TGTGCCAGCAGCATCAACTACGAGCAGTACTTC
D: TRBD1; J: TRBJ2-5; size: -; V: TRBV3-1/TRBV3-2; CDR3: CASSQARQGETQYF; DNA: TGTGCCAGCAGCCAAGCCCGACAGGGGGAGACCCAGTACTTC
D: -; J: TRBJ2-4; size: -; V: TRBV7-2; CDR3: CASSFFLADQNIQYF; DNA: TGTGCCAGCAGCTTTTTCCTTGCTGATCAGAACATTCAGTACTTC
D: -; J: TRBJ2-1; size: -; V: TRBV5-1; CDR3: CATSQGEGHNEQFF; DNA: TGCGCCACCTCACAGGGGGAGGGCCACAATGAGCAGTTCTTC
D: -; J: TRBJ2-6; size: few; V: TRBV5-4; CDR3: CASSFTRSSGANVLTF; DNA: TGTGCCAGCAGCTTTACGAGGAGCTCTGGGGCCAACGTCCTGACTTTC
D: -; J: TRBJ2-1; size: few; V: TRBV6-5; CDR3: CASSYISASSYNEQFF; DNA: TGTGCCAGCAGTTACATTTCCGCGAGCTCCTACAATGAGCAGTTCTTC
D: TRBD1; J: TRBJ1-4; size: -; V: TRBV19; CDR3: CASSMPTGGSNEKLFF; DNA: TGTGCCAGTAGTATGCCGACAGGGGGATCTAATGAAAAACTGTTTTTT
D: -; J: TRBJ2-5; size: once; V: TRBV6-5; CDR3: CASSRARETQYF; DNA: TGTGCCAGCAGTCGTGCTCGGGAGACCCAGTACTTC
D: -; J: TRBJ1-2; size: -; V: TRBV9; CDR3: CASSVDTRGSGYGYTF; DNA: TGTGCCAGCAGCGTAGACACCAGGGGTTCGGGGTATGGCTACACCTTC
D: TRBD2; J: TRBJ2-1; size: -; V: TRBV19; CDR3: CASSTSPSGMLNEQFF; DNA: TGTGCCAGTAGTACTTCACCCAGCGGGATGCTCAATGAGCAGTTCTTC
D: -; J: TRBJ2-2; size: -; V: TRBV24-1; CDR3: CATSDYQGYTGELFF; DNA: TGTGCCACCAGTGATTATCAGGGATACACCGGGGAGCTGTTTTTT
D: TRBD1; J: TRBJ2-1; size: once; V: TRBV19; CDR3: CASSIRDSPLDEQFF; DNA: TGTGCCAGTAGTATAAGGGACAGCCCGTTGGATGAGCAGTTCTTC
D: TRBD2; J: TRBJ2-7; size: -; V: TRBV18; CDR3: CASSPKREASYEQYF; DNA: TGTGCCAGCTCACCGAAGCGGGAGGCTTCCTACGAGCAGTACTTC
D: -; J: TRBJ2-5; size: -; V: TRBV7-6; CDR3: CASSLALQGPETQYF; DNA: TGTGCCAGCAGCTTAGCTCTCCAGGGCCCAGAGACCCAGTACTTC
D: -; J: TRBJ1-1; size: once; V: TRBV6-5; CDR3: CASYYGKEAFF; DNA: TGTGCCAGCTATTACGGGAAGGAAGCTTTCTTT
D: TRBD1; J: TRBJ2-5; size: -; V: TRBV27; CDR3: CASSSPGTGLAQETQYF; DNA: TGTGCCAGCAGTTCCCCCGGGACAGGGCTGGCTCAAGAGACCCAGTACTTC
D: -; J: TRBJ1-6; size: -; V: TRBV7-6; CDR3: CASSLGLSGNSPLHF; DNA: TGTGCCAGCAGCTTAGGGCTTTCAGGAAATTCACCCCTCCACTTT
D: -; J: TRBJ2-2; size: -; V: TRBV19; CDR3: CASSISGANTGELFF; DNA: TGTGCCAGTAGTATTTCAGGGGCGAACACCGGGGAGCTGTTTTTT
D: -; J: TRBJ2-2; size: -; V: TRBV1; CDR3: CTSSQAKGADTGELFF; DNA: TGCACCAGCAGCCAAGCAAAGGGAGCCGACACCGGGGAGCTGTTTTTT
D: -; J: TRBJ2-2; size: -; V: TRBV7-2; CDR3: CASSSLRGTGELFF; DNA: TGTGCCAGCAGCTCTTTACGGGGGACCGGGGAGCTGTTTTTT
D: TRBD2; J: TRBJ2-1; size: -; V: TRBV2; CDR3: CASSLTSGIVTEQFF; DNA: TGTGCCAGCAGTCTTACTAGCGGGATAGTCACTGAGCAGTTCTTC
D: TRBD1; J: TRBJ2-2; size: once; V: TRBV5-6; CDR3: CASSWDRTTGELFF; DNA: TGTGCCAGCAGTTGGGACAGGACGACCGGGGAGCTGTTTTTT
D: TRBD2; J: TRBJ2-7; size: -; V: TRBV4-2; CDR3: CASSQEAGGDGDEQYF; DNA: TGTGCCAGCAGCCAAGAGGCGGGAGGTGACGGGGACGAGCAGTACTTC
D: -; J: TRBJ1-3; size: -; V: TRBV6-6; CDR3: CASSYGGGGNTIYF; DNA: TGTGCCAGCAGTTACGGTGGAGGGGGAAACACCATATATTTT
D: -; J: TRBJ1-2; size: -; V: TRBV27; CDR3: CASRSGGVDYGYTF; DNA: TGTGCCAGTAGATCGGGGGGCGTCGACTATGGCTACACCTTC
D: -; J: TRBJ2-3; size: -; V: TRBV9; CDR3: CASSVFIADTQYF; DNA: TGTGCCAGCAGCGTATTTATCGCAGATACGCAGTATTTT
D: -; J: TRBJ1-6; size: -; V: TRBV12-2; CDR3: CASRLSGKAFNSPLHF; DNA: TGTGCAAGTCGCTTATCGGGGAAGGCGTTTAATTCACCCCTCCACTTT
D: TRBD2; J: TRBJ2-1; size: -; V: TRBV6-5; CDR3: CASREAPYNEQFF; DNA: TGTGCCAGCCGGGAGGCCCCCTACAATGAGCAGTTCTTC
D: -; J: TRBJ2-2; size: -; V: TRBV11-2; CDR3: CASSLDRTGELFF; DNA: TGTGCCAGCAGCTTAGATCGTACCGGGGAGCTGTTTTTT
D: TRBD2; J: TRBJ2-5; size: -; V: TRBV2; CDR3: CASGGGAIFHF; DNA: TGTGCCAGCGGGGGAGGGGCCATCTTCCACTTC
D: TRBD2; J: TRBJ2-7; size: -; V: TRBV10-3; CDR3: CAISESASGRAFTYEQYF; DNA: TGTGCCATCAGTGAGTCTGCCAGCGGGAGGGCCTTCACCTACGAGCAGTACTTC
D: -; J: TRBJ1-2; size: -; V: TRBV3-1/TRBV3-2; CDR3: CASSRGDYGYTF; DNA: TGTGCCAGCAGCCGGGGGGACTATGGCTACACCTTC
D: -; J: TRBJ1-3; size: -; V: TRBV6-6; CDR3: CASADRSYSGNTIYF; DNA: TGTGCCAGCGCTGACAGATCGTACTCTGGAAACACCATATATTTT